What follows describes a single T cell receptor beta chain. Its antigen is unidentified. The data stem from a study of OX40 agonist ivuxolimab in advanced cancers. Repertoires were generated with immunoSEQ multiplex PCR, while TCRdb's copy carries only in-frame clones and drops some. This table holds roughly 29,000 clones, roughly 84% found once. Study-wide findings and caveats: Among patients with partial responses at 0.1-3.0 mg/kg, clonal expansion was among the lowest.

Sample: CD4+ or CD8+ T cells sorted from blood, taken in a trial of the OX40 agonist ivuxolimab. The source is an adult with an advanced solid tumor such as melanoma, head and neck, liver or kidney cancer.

The CDR3 nucleotides read TGTGCCAGCAGTTTATCGCCTTACTCTGGGGCCAACGTCCTGACTTTC. This translates into CASSLSPYSGANVLTF. J is TRBJ2-6 and V is TRBV27; D is unclear. V dropped 0 bases and J dropped 0 bases, with 6 bases sitting between them. CDR3 size: 16 residues. The germline V gene has CDR1 MNHEY and CDR2 SMNVEV (reference sequence). The full variable domain, rest sourced from reference TRBV27 and TRBJ2-6, is EAQVTQNPRYLITVTGKKLTVTCSQNMNHEYMSWYRQDPGLGLRQIYYSMNVEVTDKGDVPEGYKVSRKEKRNFPLILESPSPNQTSLYFCASSLSPYSGANVLTFGAGSRLTVL.